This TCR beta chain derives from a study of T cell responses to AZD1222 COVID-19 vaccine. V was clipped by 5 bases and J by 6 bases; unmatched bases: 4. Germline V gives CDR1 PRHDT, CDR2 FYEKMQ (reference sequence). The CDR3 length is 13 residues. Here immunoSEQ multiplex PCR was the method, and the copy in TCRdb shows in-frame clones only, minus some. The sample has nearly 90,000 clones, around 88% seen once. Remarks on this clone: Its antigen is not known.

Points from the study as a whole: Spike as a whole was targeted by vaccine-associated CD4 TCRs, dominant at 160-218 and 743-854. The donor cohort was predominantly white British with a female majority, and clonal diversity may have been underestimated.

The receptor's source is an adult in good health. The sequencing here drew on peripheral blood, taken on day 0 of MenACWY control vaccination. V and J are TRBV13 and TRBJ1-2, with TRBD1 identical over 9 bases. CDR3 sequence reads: CASSHTGGNGYTF. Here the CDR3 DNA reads TGTGCCAGCAGCCATACAGGGGGCAATGGCTACACCTTC.